What follows is one T cell receptor beta chain and its context. Its antigen remains unknown. Looked up from germline, CDR1 is SGDLS and CDR2 is YYNGEE. Trimming stripped 3 bases from V and 3 bases from J, with 9 bases between. The CDR3 is 14 amino acids. Primers for the PCR totalled 60 Vbeta and 13 Jbeta. Using immunoSEQ multiplex PCR, the repertoire was profiled, and TCRdb retains in-frame clones only, with some absent. The sample contains 99,000 or so clones, around 83% of which appear only once. This sample is part of a study of cytomegalovirus exposure and HLA in healthy donors. Notes on the study in general: An Asian-associated ancestry cluster reportedly showed fewer N-insertions than the approximately 690-donor mean in a later analysis. From TCR beta sequences, most subjects' HLA-A and HLA-B alleles were reportedly predicted accurately. Using a false discovery rate of 0.05, a later analysis showed that 16,951 TCR beta sequences were associated with HLA alleles.

Sequencing was performed on PBMCs. The source is a female donor in good health and CMV-seropositive. The chain recombines TRBV9 with TRBJ2-2; D is uncertain. For the CDR3, the DNA is TGTGCCAGCAGCGCAAGAGGAGACACCGGGGAGCTGTTTTTT. Amino acids: CASSARGDTGELFF. Supplemented by reference TRBV9 and TRBJ2-2, the full variable domain reads DSGVTQTPKHLITATGQRVTLRCSPRSGDLSVYWYQQSLDQGLQFLIQYYNGEERAKGNILERFSAQQFPDLHSELNLSSLELGDSALYFCASSARGDTGELFFGEGSRLTVL.